The clone carrying this T cell receptor beta chain was picked up a small number of times. The antigen is unknown. This CDR3 comprises 14 residues. V lost 5 bases and J 1 base, leaving 12 bases between the germline ends. Germline V lookup: CDR1 SGDLS, CDR2 YYNGEE. This specimen belongs to a study of T cells in Graves' hyperthyroidism and ophthalmopathy. Across the study: Peripheral blood draws took place at initial diagnosis, ahead of any treatment. Broader study findings: Ophthalmopathy was predicted by the model a median of about 6.7 months ahead of onset.

Amplification yielded TCR beta CDR3 regions, with RNA transcripts as the source. With the HTBI primer set, the TCR CDR3 went through a first round of RT-PCR. TCRdb reprocessed the multiplex PCR reads with MiXCR, giving one entry per CDR3 protein. The sample holds some 500,000 distinct CDR3 sequences; less than 25% are singletons and the top ten take around 11%. The study left out patients who had uncontrolled infection, other autoimmune disease, pregnancy or lactation. The PBMCs were sourced from fresh peripheral blood (10 ml). This chain joins TRBV9 and TRBJ1-1, with D perhaps TRBD1 (5 bases). Sequenced sample: blood. This sequence originates from a woman younger than 45 with Graves' ophthalmopathy. The CDR3 here is CASRGEGSNTEAFF. CDR3 nucleotides: TGTGCCAGCAGGGGGGAGGGGTCGAACACTGAAGCTTTCTTT.